This TCR beta chain was profiled in a study of Graves' ophthalmopathy and Graves' hyperthyroidism (dated by TCRdb to 2016 to 2019). In the study overall: Peripheral blood was collected at initial diagnosis, prior to any treatment. The approximately 100 discovery patients were divided at random into training and test sets in a 7:3 ratio. For independent validation, a separate cohort was made up of 18 to 20 hyperthyroidism patients plus 17 patients who later progressed from hyperthyroidism to ophthalmopathy. The study used TCR beta repertoire signatures to distinguish Graves' ophthalmopathy from Graves' hyperthyroidism and to predict progression to ophthalmopathy. To explore V-J signatures that separate ophthalmopathy from hyperthyroidism, a discovery set of 95 to 100 patients was enrolled, consisting of 40 to 45 with ophthalmopathy and about 60 with stable hyperthyroidism. In total, 120 to 150 blood samples were TCR-sequenced: some 43 ophthalmopathy, over 70 hyperthyroidism and approximately 17 hyperthyroidism-to-ophthalmopathy patients. Following sampling, methimazole starting at 30 mg daily was administered to hyperthyroidism patients, and high-dose intravenous methylprednisolone was administered to ophthalmopathy patients. In about six hyperthyroidism patients, the T-cell repertoires found in thyroid tissue were compared with those found in blood. Broad study findings and their caveats: Among expanded thyroid clonotypes with frequency above 0.001, most also showed up in blood, which suggests that blood repertoires may reflect the thyroid immune response. No statistical method was used to set the sample size in advance, and the investigators knew which group each participant was assigned to. In validation, the model predicted ophthalmopathy progression with about 71% sensitivity and 72% to 80% specificity; roughly eleven predicted patients were CT-confirmed with GO in a median of approximately 6.5 months. In cross-validation, the 13-signature model distinguished ophthalmopathy from stable hyperthyroidism with approximately 90% sensitivity and roughly 81% specificity, while in the test set the corresponding values were about 79% and 69%.

TCR beta CDR3 regions were amplified from RNA transcripts for repertoire sequencing. The first round of RT-PCR was done with HTBI primers and the Qiagen OneStep RT-PCR kit, and was followed by a second round of multiplex PCR, then size selection and purification. The libraries underwent paired-end sequencing with 100 bp reads on an Illumina HiSeq2000. The authors' analysis ran thus. SOAPnuke was used to process the reads, removing any read that contained adapters or uncalled bases, had a mean Phred below 15, or lacked an exact match to the constant primer or identifier. COPE v1.2.5 was used to merge high-quality paired reads. Each unique nucleotide sequence was defined as a clonotype, and clonotypes were aligned to IMGT TRB V, D and J references with MiTCR v1.1. Analysis was restricted to V-J combinations with a frequency above 0.0001, which covered 99.2% of repertoires. A TCR clonal expansion and chaos score per V-J combination was defined as the ratio of F50 clonal expansion to chaos observed in the TCRdist matrix. Welch's t-statistics and random forest were used to reduce the features to about twelve V-J combinations, which were then used as input to a naive Bayes classifier. The Morisita-Horn index was used to measure how similar the thyroid and blood repertoires were. TCRdb's own reprocessing of the public reads used fastp at Q25 and MiXCR and kept productive beta chains. For every CDR3 protein sequence, its rows merge into one entry that carries the most common genes and DNA. Clone size and V and J calls follow TCRdb, not the original study. For this sample the table gives hundreds of thousands of distinct CDR3 sequences, of which approximately 21% were detected only once. Approximately 6.9% of the sample lies in the top ten.

Note on this clonotype: The antigen it recognizes is unknown. Within one base of it there is no much larger clone, and no base qualities were kept.

Hyperthyroidism was defined as stable when no progression to ophthalmopathy occurred within 18 months of follow-up. Patients with hyperthyroidism were aged 18 to 65 years, had been newly diagnosed, and had a disease duration of less than 2 months. Patients with other autoimmune diseases, uncontrolled infections, pregnancy or lactation were excluded. Clinical symptoms, serum thyroxine, TRAb, thyroid ultrasound and orbital computed tomography were used for diagnosis. PBMCs were isolated from approximately 10 ml of fresh peripheral blood by Ficoll-Paque density gradient centrifugation. Total RNA was extracted using Trizol reagent, and RNA quality was checked on an Agilent 2100 Bioanalyzer. Reading from cysteine to phenylalanine, the CDR3 counts 16 amino acids. Only the CDR3 region is kept as DNA, spanning 48 bases read in frame from base 1. Looking up the germline V gene yields CDR1 SGHRS and CDR2 YFSETQ. Trimming removed 0 bases from V and 3 bases from J, leaving 13 bases between the germline ends.

This TCR derives from a woman aged 18-35 years with stable Graves' hyperthyroidism. Some clones in this sample may be carry-over from other donors' samples. Donor details come from another sample of the same person, matched by shared clones. The rearrangement combines TRBV5-1 with TRBJ1-5; no D gene call is confident. What was sequenced was peripheral blood. The CDR3 is CASSLEPGSNNQPQHF. The DNA is TGCGCCAGCAGCTTGGAACCCGGGAGTAACAATCAGCCCCAGCATTTT.